Described below is a single T cell receptor beta chain sequence and its context. Participants were aged about 18 to 89 years from some 24 US areas. The CDR3 is 16 residues long. Between the trimmed V and J ends, which lost 1 base and 2 bases, there was a span of 17 bases. Germline CDR1 GTSNPN, CDR2 SVGIG (reference sequence). Original data processing: It was from reference gene primer amplification that nucleated cell counts were estimated. Only in-frame clones appear in the TCRdb table, and some are missing; sequencing was by immunoSEQ multiplex PCR. The D gene and trimming were derived from the DNA, and the V and J assignments and clone size from that table. The table shows about 200,000 clones, with 75% to 90% occurring only once. The data belong to a study of blood T cell repertoires in COVID-19. Study overall: Specimens from acute and convalescent COVID-19 originated in the United States, Italy and Spain.

The sequencing sample was made of PBMCs or T cells enriched from blood (not recorded which). The chain carries TRBV30 and TRBJ1-2; tentatively, D is TRBD1 (5 bases). This clonotype was obtained from a woman in her thirties who had been exposed to COVID-19. CDR3 in DNA: TGTGCCTGGAGTGCCACCCGTTTGGGGCTCAACTATGGCTACACCTTC. Translation: CAWSATRLGLNYGYTF.